What follows are 14 T cell receptor beta chains derived from one specimen sequenced in a study of cytomegalovirus exposure and HLA in healthy donors. Primers included in the PCR were 60 Vbeta and 13 Jbeta primers. Clones were sequenced by immunoSEQ multiplex PCR, and TCRdb holds only the in-frame ones, with some missing. Of tens of thousands of clones listed, approximately 80% are singletons. Material: PBMCs. These receptors all come from a man younger than 35 in good health and CMV-seropositive.

This sequence joins TRBV27 and TRBJ1-1, with D unclear. The V gene's germline CDR1 is MNHEY and CDR2 SMNVEV (reference sequence). This CDR3 region has 13 residues. V lost 3 bases and J 2 bases, leaving 7 bases between the germline ends. The CDR3 region is CASSFGSNTEAFF. CDR3 DNA: TGTGCCAGCAGTTTTGGTAGTAACACTGAAGCTTTCTTT.

This clone came up once. The chain couples TRBV6-5 to TRBJ2-4; 7 bases are shared with TRBD1. Germline CDR1 MNHEY, CDR2 SVGAGI. This CDR3 contains 12 residues. Unmatched junction bases numbered 4, after V lost 5 bases and J lost 9 bases. The CDR3 sequence: CASSKQGTIQYF. CDR3 nucleotide sequence: TGTGCCAGCAGTAAACAGGGGACCATTCAGTACTTC.

V and J are TRBV6-4 and TRBJ1-1; no firm D call. Trimming cost V 4 bases and J 2 bases, with 8 bases left between them. Germline V gene sequence: CDR1 MRHNA, CDR2 SNTAGT. The length of the CDR3 is 13 residues. This chain's CDR3 is CASSAESNTEAFF. CDR3 bases: TGTGCCAGCAGTGCGGAGTCTAACACTGAAGCTTTCTTT.

This chain links TRBV19 with TRBJ1-5; D is perhaps TRBD1 (5 bases). Germline V lookup: CDR1 LNHDA, CDR2 SQIVND (reference sequence). V lost 2 bases and J 4 bases, leaving 9 bases between the germline ends. CDR3 length: 14 residues. CDR3 sequence (DNA): TGTGCCAGTAGTATACTCGGGGGTAATCAGCCCCAGCATTTT. It encodes CASSILGGNQPQHF.

The chain combines TRBV5-4 with TRBJ1-2, with 9 positions matching TRBD1. CDR1 and CDR2 (germline): SGHNT, YYREEE (reference sequence). Trimming cost V 3 bases and J 8 bases; bases outside gene matches: 5. The CDR3 has 13 residues. CDR3 in amino acids: CASSSWTGEGYTF. The CDR3 coding sequence is TGTGCCAGCAGCTCCTGGACAGGGGAGGGCTACACCTTC.

The chain carries TRBV4-2 and TRBJ2-2, with 7 nucleotides matching TRBD2. From germline, CDR1 is LGHNA and CDR2 YNFKEQ. The CDR3 runs 15 residues. V trimming: 2 bases; J trimming: 2 bases; junction bases outside the gene matches: 2. The CDR3 reads CASSQLGLNTGELFF. CDR3 nucleotide sequence: TGTGCCAGCAGCCAATTGGGACTAAACACCGGGGAGCTGTTTTTT.

The CDR3: CASSESLAGTDTQYF. The DNA of the CDR3 is TGTGCCAGCAGTGAGTCGCTAGCGGGCACAGATACGCAGTATTTT. The chain links TRBV25-1 to TRBJ2-3, with 7 bases matching TRBD2. The germline V gene has CDR1 MGHDK and CDR2 SYGVNS. The CDR3 length is 15 residues. The ends lost 3 bases at V and 1 base at J; junction bases unmatched: 4.

CDR3 DNA: TGTGCCAGCAGCGATGGGACAGGGGACTACGAGCAGTACTTC. This encodes CASSDGTGDYEQYF. The chain combines TRBV9 with TRBJ2-7, with 10 bases identical to TRBD1. Germline CDR1 is SGDLS and CDR2 is YYNGEE. The CDR3 length is 14 residues. Trimming took 3 bases from V and 3 from J; bases not matched to a gene: 3.

The rearrangement uses TRBV5-4 and TRBJ1-2; TRBD1 matches 8 bases. The CDR3 sequence is 15 residues long. Germline V gives CDR1 SGHNT, CDR2 YYREEE (reference sequence). V was clipped by 4 bases and J by 1 base; unmatched bases: 6. The CDR3 DNA is TGTGCCAGCAGCCCTGGACAGGGAAATAACTATGGCTACACCTTC. Protein: CASSPGQGNNYGYTF.

This chain links TRBV10-1 with TRBJ2-7; D not certain. CDR3 length: 13 amino acids. Germline lookup yields CDR1 WNHNN and CDR2 SYGVQD (reference sequence). V gave up 2 bases and J gave up 2 bases, with 7 bases separating them. As DNA, the CDR3 is TGCGCCAGCAGTGAGAACTTAGCCTACGAGCAGTACTTC. Protein: CASSENLAYEQYF.

The gene calls are TRBV30 and TRBJ1-5, with a possible D match to TRBD1 (6 bases). CDR1 is GTSNPN and CDR2 is SVGIG in the germline V gene (reference sequence). V lost 4 bases and J lost 3, with 10 bases in between. CDR3 size: 13 residues. CDR3 sequence (DNA): TGTGCCTGGACCACAGGGAACAATCAGCCCCAGCATTTT. Translation gives CAWTTGNNQPQHF.

The chain joins TRBV5-6 to TRBJ1-1, with a tentative D call TRBD1 (5 bases). From germline, CDR1 is SGHDT and CDR2 YYEEEE. This CDR3 region has 13 residues. Trimming shortened V by 4 bases and J by 5 bases, and 12 bases separated the two germline ends. This CDR3 reads CASSVRRGTEAFF. CDR3 DNA sequence: TGTGCCAGCAGCGTTCGTCGGGGGACTGAAGCTTTCTTT.

This sequence joins TRBV6-1 and TRBJ1-1, with D maybe TRBD1 (6 bases). The CDR3 is 15 amino acids. Trimming stripped 6 bases from V and 0 bases from J, with 14 bases between. CDR1 is MNHNS and CDR2 is SASEGT in the germline V gene. CDR3: CASSDSGALNTEAFF. CDR3 nucleotides: TGTGCCAGCAGCGACTCAGGGGCCCTGAACACTGAAGCTTTCTTT.

The rearrangement uses TRBV30 and TRBJ2-1, with D perhaps TRBD2 (7 bases). V shed 5 bases and J shed 2 bases, with 13 bases lying between them. The germline V gene encodes CDR1 GTSNPN and CDR2 SVGIG (reference sequence). The CDR3 is 14 residues long. The DNA of the CDR3 is TGTGCCTGGGGCCCGGGGGGCGCCTACAATGAGCAGTTCTTC. Its protein is CAWGPGGAYNEQFF.